This T cell receptor (beta chain) came from a study of post-analysis software for immune sequencing data (dated by TCRdb to between 2014 and 2017). As for the study more broadly: Disease courses on record covered relapsing-remitting, secondary progressive and progressive-relapsing multiple sclerosis, though some patients had no subtype annotation. The patient repertoires were compared against 11 previously published healthy control repertoires obtained from donors aged 6 to 25 years. A subset of samples was prepared in parallel using single-end sample barcoding, then pooled and co-amplified after Illumina adapter ligation.

Summary of the overall study and its limitations: The multiple sclerosis patient group was slightly younger than the control group. Normalized Chao1 diversity was significantly lower in multiple sclerosis patients than controls, suggesting substantial peripheral T-cell clonal expansion. Direct clustering with F measure revealed strong co-clustering of samples prepared in the same batch, which led to a batch-effect correction.

This clonotype has just a few counts. Its antigen remains undetermined. No base quality values were provided; no much bigger clone lies one nucleotide off. The library relied on PCR. The sequencer listed for this sample is Illumina HiSeq 2500. Unique molecular identifiers were incorporated into TCR beta cDNA libraries to reduce PCR and sequencing biases. Some 500,000 cDNA molecules were obtained for every 1 to 10 million input T cells, so each molecule roughly corresponded to one T cell. Patient libraries were prepared and sequenced with the same protocol used for the earlier healthy control dataset. Samples belonging to the same batch were prepared together, multiplexed and sequenced on a shared HiSeq lane. On the authors' methods: Raw barcoded reads were processed with MIGEC, discarding single-read molecular identifier groups before consensus assembly and CDR3 extraction. Clonotype tables were post-analysed with VDJtools, and diversity was normalized by down-sampling all datasets to the smallest sample size. In repertoire overlap clustering, CDR3 amino acid sequences, but not nucleotide sequences, were matched to correct batch-related cross-sample contamination. TCRdb trimmed public reads at Q25 via fastp, called clones via MiXCR and kept in-frame beta chains. All rows with the same CDR3 protein become a single entry with the most common DNA and genes. The V and J calls were not made by the authors but by TCRdb's processing. The sample has about 540,000 distinct CDR3 sequences on record, 34% of them singletons. About 6% of the sample comes from the top ten.

To demonstrate the VDJtools post-analysis software, TCR beta repertoires were profiled from the peripheral blood of 13 young patients with multiple sclerosis. Multiple sclerosis patients were children and adolescents aged about 6 to 17 years. The source of this sequence is a girl aged 2 to 17 with multiple sclerosis. Specimen: blood.

For the CDR3, the sequence is CASSSDRAGNQPQHF. The bases read TGTGCCAGCAGTTCAGACAGGGCAGGCAATCAGCCCCAGCATTTT. The V gene is TRBV6-5 and the J gene is TRBJ1-5, with 7 bases in between that match TRBD1. The germline V gene encodes CDR1 MNHEY and CDR2 SVGAGI. The CDR3 runs 15 amino acids, cysteine and phenylalanine included. Only CDR3 DNA is held: 45 bases, read in frame from base 1. Ends trimmed: V by 4 bases, J by 2 bases; bases unmatched to a gene: 5.